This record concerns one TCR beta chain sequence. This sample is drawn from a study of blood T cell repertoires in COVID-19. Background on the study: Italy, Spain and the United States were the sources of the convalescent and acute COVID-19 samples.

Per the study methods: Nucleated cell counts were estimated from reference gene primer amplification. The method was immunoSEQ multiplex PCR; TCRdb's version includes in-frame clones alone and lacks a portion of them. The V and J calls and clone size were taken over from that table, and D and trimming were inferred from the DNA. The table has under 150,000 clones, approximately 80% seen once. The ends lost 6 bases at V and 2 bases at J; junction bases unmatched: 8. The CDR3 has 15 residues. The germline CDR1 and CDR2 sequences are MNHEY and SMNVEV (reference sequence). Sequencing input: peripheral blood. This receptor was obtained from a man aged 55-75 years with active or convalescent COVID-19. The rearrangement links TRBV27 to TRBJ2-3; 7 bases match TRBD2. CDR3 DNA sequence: TGTGCCAGCAGGTCAAGGGACTATTTCACAGATACGCAGTATTTT. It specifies CASRSRDYFTDTQYF.